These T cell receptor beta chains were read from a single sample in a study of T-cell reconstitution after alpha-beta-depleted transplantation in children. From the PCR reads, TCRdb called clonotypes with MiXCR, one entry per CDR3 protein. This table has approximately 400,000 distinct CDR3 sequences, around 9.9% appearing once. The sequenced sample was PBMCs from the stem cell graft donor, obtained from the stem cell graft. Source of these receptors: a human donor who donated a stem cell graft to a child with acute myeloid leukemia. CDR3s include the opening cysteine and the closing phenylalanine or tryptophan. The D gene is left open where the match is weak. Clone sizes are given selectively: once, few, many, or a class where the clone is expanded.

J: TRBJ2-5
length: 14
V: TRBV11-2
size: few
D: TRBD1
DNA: TGTGCCAGCAGCTTCCGGGACAGGGCAGAGACCCAGTACTTC
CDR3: CASSFRDRAETQYF

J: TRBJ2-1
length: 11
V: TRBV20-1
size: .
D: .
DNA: TGCAGTTTGGTAGACCCGACGTCAGAGTTCTTC
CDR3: CSLVDPTSEFF

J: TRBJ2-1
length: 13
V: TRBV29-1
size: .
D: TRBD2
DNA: TGCAGCGTAGGTAGGACGGGAGGGGATGAGCAGTTCTTC
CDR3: CSVGRTGGDEQFF

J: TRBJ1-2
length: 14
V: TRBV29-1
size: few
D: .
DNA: TGCAGCGTTGAACAGTTTTTGGGGAACTATGGCTACACCTTC
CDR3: CSVEQFLGNYGYTF

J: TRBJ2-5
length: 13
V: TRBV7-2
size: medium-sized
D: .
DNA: TGTGCCAGCAGTCGACACCATTCAGAGACCCAGTACTTC
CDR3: CASSRHHSETQYF

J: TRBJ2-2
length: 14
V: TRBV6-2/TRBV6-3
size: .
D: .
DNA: TGTGCCAGCAGAAGGGACGGATACACCGGGGAGCTGTTTTTT
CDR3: CASRRDGYTGELFF

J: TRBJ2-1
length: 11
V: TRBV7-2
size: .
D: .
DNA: TGTGCCAGCGGGGCGTACAATGAGCAGTTCTTC
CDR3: CASGAYNEQFF

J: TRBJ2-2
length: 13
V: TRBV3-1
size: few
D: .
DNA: TGTGCCAGCAGTGGCCTCAACACCGGGGAGCTGTTTTTT
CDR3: CASSGLNTGELFF

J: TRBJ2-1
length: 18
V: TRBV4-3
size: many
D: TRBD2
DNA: TGCGCCAGCAGCGAGGTTAAGGCCGGGACTAGCGGGAGGTATGAGCAGTTCTTC
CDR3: CASSEVKAGTSGRYEQFF

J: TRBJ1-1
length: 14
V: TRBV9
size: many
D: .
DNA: TGTGCCAGCAGCCTCTCGGGGATGAACACTGAAGCTTTCTTT
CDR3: CASSLSGMNTEAFF

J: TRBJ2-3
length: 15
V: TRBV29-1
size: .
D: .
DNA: TGCAGCGTCGCGGGTGGAGCCGGAAGCACAGATACGCAGTATTTT
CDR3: CSVAGGAGSTDTQYF

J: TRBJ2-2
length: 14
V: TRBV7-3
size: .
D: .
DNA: TGTGCCAGCAGCTTAGGTTGGACCACCGGGGAGCTGTTTTTT
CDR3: CASSLGWTTGELFF

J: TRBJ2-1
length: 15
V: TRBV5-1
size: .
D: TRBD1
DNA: TGCGCCAGCAGCCCTGCGGACAGGGCTTACAATGAGCAGTTCTTC
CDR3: CASSPADRAYNEQFF

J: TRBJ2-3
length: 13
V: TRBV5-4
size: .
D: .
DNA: TGTGCCAGCAGAAATCAAGTGCGAGATACGCAGTATTTT
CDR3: CASRNQVRDTQYF

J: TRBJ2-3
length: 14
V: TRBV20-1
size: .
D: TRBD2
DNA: TGCAGTGCTATCGAGCGGGGGGGCACAGATACGCAGTATTTT
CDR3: CSAIERGGTDTQYF

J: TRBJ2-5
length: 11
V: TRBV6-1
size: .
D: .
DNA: TGTGCCAGCAGCGGTGGTTTACCCCAGTACTTC
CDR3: CASSGGLPQYF

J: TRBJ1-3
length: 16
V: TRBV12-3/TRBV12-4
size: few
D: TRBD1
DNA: TGTGCCAGCTTACTACAGGGGGCGATTTCTGGAAACACCATATATTTT
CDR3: CASLLQGAISGNTIYF

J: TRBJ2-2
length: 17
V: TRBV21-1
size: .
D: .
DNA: TGTGCCAGCAGCAAAGACGATCAGCGTCCGACCACCGGGGAGCTGTTTTTT
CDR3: CASSKDDQRPTTGELFF

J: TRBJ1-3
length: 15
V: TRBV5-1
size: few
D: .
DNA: TGCGCCAGCAGCTTGGTGCCCCTCTCTGGAAACACCATATATTTT
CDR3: CASSLVPLSGNTIYF

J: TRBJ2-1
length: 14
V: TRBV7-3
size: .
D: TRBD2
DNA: TGTGCCAGCAGTTCGGGACTAGCGGGAGATGAGCAGTTCTTC
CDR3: CASSSGLAGDEQFF

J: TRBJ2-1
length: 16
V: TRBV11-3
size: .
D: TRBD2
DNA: TGTGCCAGCAGCTCCCTAGTAACGGGAGGGCCGGGGGAGCAGTTCTTC
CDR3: CASSSLVTGGPGEQFF

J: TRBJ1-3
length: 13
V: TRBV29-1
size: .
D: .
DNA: TGCAGCGTTTGGACGGACTCTGGAAACACCATATATTTT
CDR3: CSVWTDSGNTIYF

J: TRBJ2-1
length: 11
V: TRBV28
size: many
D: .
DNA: TGTGCCAGCAGTTTGGGTGGGAGTCGGTTCTTC
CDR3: CASSLGGSRFF

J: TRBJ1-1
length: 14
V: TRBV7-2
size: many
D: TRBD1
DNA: TGTGCCAGCAGCCCGAGACAGGGTGGGACTGAAGCTTTCTTT
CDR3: CASSPRQGGTEAFF

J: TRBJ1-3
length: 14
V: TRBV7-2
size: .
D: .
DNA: TGTGCCAGCAGCTTGGTGGAGAACGGAAACACCATATATTTT
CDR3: CASSLVENGNTIYF

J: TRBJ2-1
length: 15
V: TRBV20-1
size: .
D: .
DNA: TGCAGTGCCAGACGACTGGGCGGACCCTACAATGAGCAGTTCTTC
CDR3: CSARRLGGPYNEQFF

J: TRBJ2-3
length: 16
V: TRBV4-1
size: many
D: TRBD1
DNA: TGCGCCAGCAGCCCAACCGGGACAGGGGGCTCAGATACGCAGTATTTT
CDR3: CASSPTGTGGSDTQYF

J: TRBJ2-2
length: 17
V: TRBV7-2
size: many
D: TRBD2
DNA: TGTGCCAGCAGCTCCCAGTTGTTAGCGGGGGGAACCGGGGAGCTGTTTTTT
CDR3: CASSSQLLAGGTGELFF

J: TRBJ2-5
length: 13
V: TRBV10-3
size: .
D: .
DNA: TGTGCCATCAGTCGGGACGTGAAAGAGACCCAGTACTTC
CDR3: CAISRDVKETQYF

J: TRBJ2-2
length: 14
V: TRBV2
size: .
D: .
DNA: TGTGCCACACCAGGGGAGCCATCGTCCGGGGAGCTGTTTTTT
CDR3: CATPGEPSSGELFF

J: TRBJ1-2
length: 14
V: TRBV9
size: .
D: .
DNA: TGTGCCAGCAGCGTGGAGACAGGCCCCTATGGCTACACCTTC
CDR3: CASSVETGPYGYTF

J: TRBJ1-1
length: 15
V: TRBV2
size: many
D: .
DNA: TGTGCCAGCAGGGGCTCTCGGACAGAGAACACTGAAGCTTTCTTT
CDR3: CASRGSRTENTEAFF

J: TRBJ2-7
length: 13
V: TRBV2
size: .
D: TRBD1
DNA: TGTGCCAGCAAGGACAGGATCTCCTACGAGCAGTACTTC
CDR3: CASKDRISYEQYF

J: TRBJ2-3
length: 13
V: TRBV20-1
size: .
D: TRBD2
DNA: TGCAGTGCTGGTAGCGGGGGGGTTTATACGCAGTATTTT
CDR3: CSAGSGGVYTQYF

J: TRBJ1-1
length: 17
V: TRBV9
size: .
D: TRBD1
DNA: TGTGCCAGCAGCTCAAGGGACAGTTACCGGTTGAACACTGAAGCTTTCTTT
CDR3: CASSSRDSYRLNTEAFF

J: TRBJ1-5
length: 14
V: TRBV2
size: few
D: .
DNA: TGTGCCAGCAGTGATCAAGGGGAGGGTCAGCCCCAGCATTTT
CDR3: CASSDQGEGQPQHF

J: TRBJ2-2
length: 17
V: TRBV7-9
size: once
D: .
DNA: TGTGCCAGCAGCTCCACCTTGCTAGCGACTGACACCGGGGAGCTGTTTTTT
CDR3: CASSSTLLATDTGELFF

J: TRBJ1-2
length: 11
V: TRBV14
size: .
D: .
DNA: TGTGCCAGCAGCTACAGGGTTGGCTACACCTTC
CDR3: CASSYRVGYTF

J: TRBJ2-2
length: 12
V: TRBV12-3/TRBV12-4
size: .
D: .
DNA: TGTGCCACCGCGGAAAGTACCGGGGAGCTGTTTTTT
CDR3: CATAESTGELFF

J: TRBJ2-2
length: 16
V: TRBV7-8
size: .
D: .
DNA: TGTGCCAGCCACCCAGGCAGGGTGGTTTGGACCGGGGAGCTGTTTTTT
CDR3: CASHPGRVVWTGELFF

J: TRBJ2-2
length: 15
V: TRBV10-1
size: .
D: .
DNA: TGCGCCAGCAGTGAAGGGCAGACCTCTACCGGGGAGCTGTTTTTT
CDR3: CASSEGQTSTGELFF

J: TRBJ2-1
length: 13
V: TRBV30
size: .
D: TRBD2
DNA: TGTGCCTCTACCGCGGGAGACCACAATGAGCAGTTCTTC
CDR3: CASTAGDHNEQFF

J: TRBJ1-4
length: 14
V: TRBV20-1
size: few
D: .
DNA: TGCAGTGCTAGGAAGACCCCCTCTAATGAAAAACTGTTTTTT
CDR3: CSARKTPSNEKLFF

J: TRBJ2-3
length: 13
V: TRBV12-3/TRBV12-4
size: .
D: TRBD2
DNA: TGTGCCAGCAGCGGCGGGAGGACAGATACGCAGTATTTT
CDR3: CASSGGRTDTQYF

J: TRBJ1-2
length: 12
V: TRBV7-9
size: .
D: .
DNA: TGTGCCAGCAGCTTCGACACCTATGGCTACACCTTC
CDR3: CASSFDTYGYTF

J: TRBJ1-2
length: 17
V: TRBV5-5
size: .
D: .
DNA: TGTGCCAGCAGCTTGGGAGAGGTGGGAAAGGTTAAAAGAGGCTACACCTTC
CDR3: CASSLGEVGKVKRGYTF

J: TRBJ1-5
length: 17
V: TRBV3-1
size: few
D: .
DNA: TGTGCCAGCAGCCAAGGGGGAGGACTTTATAGCAATCAGCCCCAGCATTTT
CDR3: CASSQGGGLYSNQPQHF

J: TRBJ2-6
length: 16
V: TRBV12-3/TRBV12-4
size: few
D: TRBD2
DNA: TGTGCCAGCAGAACCGGGGACTACTCTGGGGCCAACGTCCTGACTTTC
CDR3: CASRTGDYSGANVLTF

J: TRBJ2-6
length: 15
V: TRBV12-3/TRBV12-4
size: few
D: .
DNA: TGTGCCAGCAGCTCCGGAGGGCCTGGGGCCAACGTCCTGACTTTC
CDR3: CASSSGGPGANVLTF

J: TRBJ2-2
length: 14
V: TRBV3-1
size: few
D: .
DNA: TGTGCCAGCAGCCAAGATTGGTGGACCGGGGAGCTGTTTTTT
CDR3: CASSQDWWTGELFF

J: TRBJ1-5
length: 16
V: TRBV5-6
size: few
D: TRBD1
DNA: TGTGCCAGCAGTCGTGGACAGGACCACAGCAATCAGCCCCAGCATTTT
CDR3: CASSRGQDHSNQPQHF

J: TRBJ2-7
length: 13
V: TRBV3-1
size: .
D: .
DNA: TGTGCCAGCAGCCAAGGGCAGAACTACGAGCAGTACTTC
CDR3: CASSQGQNYEQYF

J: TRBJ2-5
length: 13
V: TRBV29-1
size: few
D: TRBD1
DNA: TGCAGCGTGGTGAGGACAGGGGGGGAGACCCAGTACTTC
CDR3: CSVVRTGGETQYF

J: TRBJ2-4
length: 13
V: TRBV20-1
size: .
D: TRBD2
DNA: TGCAGTGCTAGTGAATCGACTAGCGGGATTGGGTACTTC
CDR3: CSASESTSGIGYF

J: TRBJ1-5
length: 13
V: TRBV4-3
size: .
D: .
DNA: TGCGCCAGCAGCCGTACAAGAGGACAGCCCCAGCATTTT
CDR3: CASSRTRGQPQHF